These 21 T cell receptor beta chains originate from one sample sequenced in a study of cytomegalovirus exposure and HLA in healthy donors. PCR amplification relied on 60 Vbeta primers (plus 13 Jbeta primers). Assay used: immunoSEQ multiplex PCR; TCRdb lists only in-frame clones, some missing. The table includes approximately 160,000 clones, 78% detected once. The specimen sequenced was PBMCs. The receptors derive from a woman between 45 and 60 years old in good health and CMV-seropositive.

V is TRBV5-1 and J is TRBJ2-1, with 8 bases lining up with TRBD1. Germline V CDR1 and CDR2: SGHRS, YFSETQ. V lost 2 bases, J lost 2 bases, and 3 bases stayed unmatched. The CDR3 is 15 residues long. This CDR3 is CASSLQGGTYNEQFF. The CDR3 bases are TGCGCCAGCAGCTTACAGGGGGGTACCTACAATGAGCAGTTCTTC.

This clone was detected only once. The chain couples TRBV4-1 to TRBJ2-3; 8 nucleotides match TRBD1. Trimming at V came to 1 base and at J to 2 bases, leaving 5 bases not matched to a gene. Per germline, CDR1 MGHRA and CDR2 YSYEKL. The CDR3 is made up of 16 amino acids. In DNA, the CDR3 is TGCGCCAGCAGCCAAGGGACAGGGCTGGCCACAGATACGCAGTATTTT. Translation gives CASSQGTGLATDTQYF.

The V call is TRBV7-3, the J call TRBJ2-4; D is perhaps TRBD2 (6 bases). The CDR3 spans 14 residues. Trimming stripped 4 bases from V and 8 bases from J, with 15 bases between. CDR1 is SGHTA, CDR2 FQGTGA, per germline. The CDR3 region is CASSSTGGRDIQYF. The CDR3 DNA reads TGTGCCAGCAGCTCCACCGGGGGTAGGGACATTCAGTACTTC.

This clone came up a few times. The V and J genes are TRBV14 and TRBJ2-5, with TRBD2 identical over 8 bases. The CDR3 totals 11 residues. Losses at the gene ends were 3 bases for V and 11 bases for J; bases not matched to a gene: 2. The V gene's germline CDR1 is SGHDN and CDR2 FVKESK. The CDR3 is CASSQSGGQYF. For the CDR3, the DNA is TGTGCCAGCAGCCAGAGCGGGGGTCAGTACTTC.

This sequence joins TRBV27 and TRBJ2-6, with TRBD1 matching 11 bases. Germline V gene sequence: CDR1 MNHEY, CDR2 SMNVEV (reference sequence). Trimming at V came to 6 bases and at J to 0 bases, leaving 10 bases not matched to a gene. The CDR3 spans 19 residues. In DNA, the CDR3 is TGTGCCAGCAGGCGAAGTGGGACAGGGGGACTCTCTGGGGCCAACGTCCTGACTTTC. Its translation is CASRRSGTGGLSGANVLTF. Variable domain in full (rest from reference TRBV27 and TRBJ2-6): EAQVTQNPRYLITVTGKKLTVTCSQNMNHEYMSWYRQDPGLGLRQIYYSMNVEVTDKGDVPEGYKVSRKEKRNFPLILESPSPNQTSLYFCASRRSGTGGLSGANVLTFGAGSRLTVL.

The chain is built from TRBV19 and TRBJ2-5; 11 bases align to TRBD2. The CDR3 has 15 amino acids. Germline V CDR1 and CDR2: LNHDA, SQIVND (reference sequence). The J segment lost 3 bases and the V segment lost 4 bases, leaving 4 bases of the junction unmatched. The CDR3 DNA follows: TGTGCCAGTAGTAGTACTAGCGGGGGAGAAGAGACCCAGTACTTC. This sequence encodes CASSSTSGGEETQYF.

This chain links TRBV18 with TRBJ1-2, with 8 bases matching TRBD1. Germline V lookup: CDR1 KGHSH, CDR2 LQKENI. Germline trimming cut 3 bases from V and 3 bases from J; bases unmatched to any gene: 6. The CDR3 has 15 residues. Here the CDR3 DNA reads TGTGCCAGCTCACCGGTGCAGGGGGCAGACTATGGCTACACCTTC. Protein: CASSPVQGADYGYTF.

The chain combines TRBV27 with TRBJ2-5, with 9 bases fitting TRBD1. CDR1 is MNHEY, CDR2 SMNVEV, per germline (reference sequence). CDR3 length: 14 residues. V shed 4 bases and J 5 bases; nucleotides not matched to a gene: 5. CDR3 nucleotide sequence: TGTGCCAGCAGTTCCCCGGGACAGGGCGAGACCCAGTACTTC. As protein: CASSSPGQGETQYF.

This clone has more than one count but fewer than ten. V usage is TRBV29-1 and J usage is TRBJ2-1; D might be TRBD2 (7 bases). The V gene's germline CDR1 is SQVTM and CDR2 ANQGSEA. This CDR3 comprises 14 residues. The germline V and J ends were trimmed by 2 bases and 5 bases, with 13 bases remaining between them. CDR3 coding DNA: TGCAGCGTTGAATCGGGGGGCAGAGACAATGAGCAGTTCTTC. It translates to CSVESGGRDNEQFF.

This clone was detected only a few times. The J gene is TRBJ2-5, the V gene TRBV6-1, with 8 positions matching TRBD1. Trimming cost V 3 bases and J 0 bases; bases outside gene matches: 3. Germline V gene sequence: CDR1 MNHNS, CDR2 SASEGT. The CDR3 has 15 amino acids. The chain's CDR3 is CASSEGDRNQETQYF. CDR3 coding DNA: TGTGCCAGCAGTGAGGGGGACAGGAACCAAGAGACCCAGTACTTC.

The V gene is TRBV2, the J gene TRBJ2-2, with 7 bases lining up with TRBD1. Losses at the gene ends were 5 bases for V and 7 bases for J; bases not matched to a gene: 10. Germline CDR1 SNHLY, CDR2 FYNNEI. The CDR3 contains 15 residues. The CDR3 reads CASSPRTGGDGELFF. DNA for the CDR3: TGTGCCAGCAGTCCCCGGACAGGAGGCGACGGGGAGCTGTTTTTT. Complete variable domain (other parts from reference TRBV2 and TRBJ2-2): EPEVTQTPSHQVTQMGQEVILRCVPISNHLYFYWYRQILGQKVEFLVSFYNNEISEKSEIFDDQFSVERPDGSNFTLKIRSTKLEDSAMYFCASSPRTGGDGELFFGEGSRLTVL.

The chain links TRBV10-1 to TRBJ2-3; D not resolved. This CDR3 contains 11 residues. Germline CDR1 reads WNHNN; CDR2 reads SYGVQD (reference sequence). V was shortened by 6 bases and J by 2 bases, with 3 bases between the two germline ends. The CDR3 sequence is CASSLTDTQYF. For the CDR3, the DNA is TGCGCCAGCAGCCTCACAGATACGCAGTATTTT.

The sample holds a few counts of this clone. The chain couples TRBV2 to TRBJ1-2; D is perhaps TRBD1 (6 bases). V gave up 3 bases and J gave up 4 bases, with 15 bases separating them. There are 15 residues in the CDR3. The germline CDR1 and CDR2 sequences are SNHLY and FYNNEI. The CDR3 sequence is CASSESPGDVYGYTF. The CDR3 coding sequence is TGTGCCAGCAGTGAGTCTCCAGGGGACGTCTATGGCTACACCTTC.

The chain couples TRBV5-1 to TRBJ2-2; 10 nucleotides line up with TRBD1. CDR3 length equals 15 residues. The trim removed 4 bases at V and 3 bases at J, leaving 3 bases unmatched. Germline V gene sequence: CDR1 SGHRS, CDR2 YFSETQ. CDR3 bases: TGCGCCAGCAGCGGGGGACAGGGGTACACCGGGGAGCTGTTTTTT. Its translation: CASSGGQGYTGELFF.

The CDR3: CASSLGTGQSPLHF. CDR3 nucleotides: TGCGCCAGCAGCTTGGGGACAGGGCAGTCACCCCTCCACTTT. The genes are TRBV5-1 and TRBJ1-6; 8 nucleotides align to TRBD1. Losses at the gene ends were 0 bases for V and 10 bases for J; bases not matched to a gene: 3. Germline V gene data show CDR1 as SGHRS and CDR2 as YFSETQ. CDR3 length equals 14 residues.

This clone was seen once. The rearrangement joins TRBV11-2 to TRBJ1-1; D remains ambiguous. CDR3 length: 13 amino acids. Germline lookup yields CDR1 SGHAT and CDR2 FQNNGV. The V and J ends lost 3 bases and 2 bases respectively, with 7 bases between them. The DNA of the CDR3 is TGTGCCAGCAGCTTGACACTCAACACTGAAGCTTTCTTT. Translated, it gives CASSLTLNTEAFF.

The gene calls are TRBV2 and TRBJ1-1, with 9 bases fitting TRBD1. The CDR3 is 15 amino acids. V lost 8 bases to trimming and J lost 5 bases; unmatched junction nucleotides: 12. Germline V gene data show CDR1 as SNHLY and CDR2 as FYNNEI. In DNA, the CDR3 is TGTGCCAGCGCCAAACAGGGGGCGCTTAGGACTGAAGCTTTCTTT. This translates into CASAKQGALRTEAFF.

The rearrangement links TRBV2 to TRBJ1-1; the D gene is possibly TRBD1 (5 bases). Looked up from germline, CDR1 is SNHLY and CDR2 is FYNNEI. This CDR3 comprises 13 residues. V lost 4 bases and J 4 bases, leaving 10 bases between the germline ends. The CDR3 DNA reads TGTGCCAGCAGTGCGGACACCATCACTGAAGCTTTCTTT. It codes for CASSADTITEAFF. Using reference TRBV2 and TRBJ1-1 for the parts outside the CDR3, the full variable domain is EPEVTQTPSHQVTQMGQEVILRCVPISNHLYFYWYRQILGQKVEFLVSFYNNEISEKSEIFDDQFSVERPDGSNFTLKIRSTKLEDSAMYFCASSADTITEAFFGQGTRLTVV.

The chain recombines TRBV19 with TRBJ2-1; 11 bases align to TRBD1. The CDR3 contains 14 residues. CDR1 is LNHDA, CDR2 SQIVND, per germline (reference sequence). With V trimmed by 7 bases and J by 3 bases, 2 bases remained unmatched. CDR3 amino acids: CASTGTGGYNEQFF. DNA of the CDR3: TGTGCCAGTACCGGGACAGGGGGCTACAATGAGCAGTTCTTC.

This chain connects TRBV7-3 to TRBJ1-2, with 9 bases fitting TRBD1. This CDR3 region has 14 residues. Germline CDR1 reads SGHTA; CDR2 reads FQGTGA. Trimming at V came to 4 bases and at J to 7 bases, leaving 7 bases not matched to a gene. The DNA for the CDR3 is TGTGCCAGCAGCTCCCGGACAGGGGAGGGTGGCTACACCTTC. This sequence encodes CASSSRTGEGGYTF.

The chain recombines TRBV6-5 with TRBJ1-1, with D uncertain. The V end was cut by 0 bases, the J end by 6 bases, with 14 bases between. This CDR3 region has 15 residues. Germline CDR1 MNHEY, CDR2 SVGAGI. The chain's CDR3 is CASSYSGERAPEAFF. The DNA for the CDR3 is TGTGCCAGCAGTTACTCCGGGGAAAGGGCGCCTGAAGCTTTCTTT.